The 18 T cell receptor beta chains reported below all come from one sample, sequenced in a study of cytomegalovirus exposure and HLA in healthy donors. Researchers ran the PCR with 60 Vbeta and 13 Jbeta primers. Some clones are missing from TCRdb's copy, which holds only in-frame ones; the method was immunoSEQ multiplex PCR. The repertoire includes 30,000 to 40,000 clones, 75% to 85% of them detected once, and roughly 9.3% sits in the top ten. What was sequenced was PBMCs. Source of these receptors: a woman aged 40 to 55 in good health and CMV-seronegative.

The chain carries TRBV7-2 and TRBJ2-5; 10 bases align to TRBD2. Germline trimming cut 6 bases from V and 5 bases from J; bases unmatched to any gene: 6. This CDR3 is built from 14 residues. CDR1 and CDR2 (germline): SGHTA, FQGNSA. The CDR3: CASRRSGGGETQYF. The CDR3 bases are TGTGCCAGCAGACGCAGCGGGGGGGGTGAGACCCAGTACTTC.

The V gene is TRBV18, the J gene TRBJ1-2, with D uncertain. CDR1 and CDR2 (germline): KGHSH, LQKENI. Between the trimmed V and J ends, which lost 6 bases and 6 bases, there was a span of 14 bases. The CDR3 length is 13 residues. This CDR3 reads CASSRVERDGYTF. CDR3 nucleotide sequence: TGTGCCAGCTCCCGGGTCGAGAGGGATGGCTACACCTTC.

The table lists this clone with a few counts. The chain is built from TRBV28 and TRBJ2-7; 8 positions match TRBD2. Germline lookup yields CDR1 MDHEN and CDR2 SYDVKM. There are 16 residues in the CDR3. V was clipped by 4 bases and J by 2 bases; unmatched bases: 10. The CDR3 nucleotides are TGTGCCAGCAGTTCCGGGACTAGTAACGCGGCCTACGAGCAGTACGTC. This sequence encodes CASSSGTSNAAYEQYV.

The genes are TRBV6-6 and TRBJ1-3; D remains unclear. This CDR3 is 14 amino acids long. Germline values: CDR1 MNHNY, CDR2 SVGAGI (reference sequence). Trimming took 6 bases from V and 5 from J, leaving 14 bases between them. The CDR3 here is CASSPREGRNTIYF. The CDR3 DNA follows: TGTGCCAGCAGCCCCCGGGAGGGTCGAAACACCATATATTTT.

The chain has TRBV5-1 and TRBJ2-3; D unclear. Trimming stripped 4 bases from V and 0 bases from J, with 3 bases between. Germline V gene lookup returns CDR1 SGHRS and CDR2 YFSETQ. The CDR3 runs 12 residues. The CDR3 nucleotides read TGCGCCAGCAGCCTGAGCACAGATACGCAGTATTTT. Its protein is CASSLSTDTQYF.

The CDR3 region is CASSQVTGGEETQYF. The CDR3 bases are TGTGCCAGCAGCCAAGTGACGGGGGGGGAAGAGACCCAGTACTTC. The V and J genes are TRBV4-2 and TRBJ2-5, with 8 bases matching TRBD2. The CDR3 loop spans 15 amino acids. Germline assignment: CDR1 LGHNA and CDR2 YNFKEQ. With 1 base clipped from V and 3 bases from J, the junction kept 4 bases outside the gene matches.

The V call is TRBV2, the J call TRBJ2-3; 8 bases map to TRBD2. The CDR3 loop spans 14 amino acids. Germline CDR1 SNHLY, CDR2 FYNNEI. The junction had 4 bases not matched to a gene; V was cut back by 6 bases and J by 2 bases. The CDR3 sequence is CASRLAGSTDTQYF. CDR3 sequence (DNA): TGTGCCAGCAGGTTAGCGGGGTCCACAGATACGCAGTATTTT.

The V and J genes are TRBV6-5 and TRBJ2-3; D gene uncertain. V lost 5 bases to trimming and J lost 3 bases, with 6 bases between them. CDR1 is MNHEY and CDR2 is SVGAGI in the germline V gene. The CDR3 length is 12 residues. The CDR3 loop reads CASSGLTDTQYF. CDR3 DNA sequence: TGTGCCAGCAGTGGCTTAACAGATACGCAGTATTTT.

This clone was found once. The chain has TRBV28 and TRBJ1-6, with unresolved D. Germline CDR1 MDHEN, CDR2 SYDVKM. Trimming cost V 6 bases and J 13 bases, with 16 bases left between them. This CDR3 has 13 amino acids. The CDR3, as DNA: TGTGCCAGCAGGGCAGGCGTTTGGATTCCCCTCCACTTT. Protein sequence: CASRAGVWIPLHF.

The chain recombines TRBV5-6 with TRBJ2-7; TRBD1 matches at 9 bases. The J segment lost 5 bases and the V segment lost 0 bases, leaving 12 bases of the junction unmatched. This CDR3 contains 17 residues. CDR1 is SGHDT and CDR2 is YYEEEE in the germline V gene. The CDR3 sequence is CASSLVGGDRVIDEQYF. CDR3 DNA: TGTGCCAGCAGCTTGGTGGGGGGGGACAGGGTAATAGACGAGCAGTACTTC.

The chain carries TRBV10-3 and TRBJ2-3, with 8 bases fitting TRBD1. V was clipped by 11 bases and J by 4 bases; unmatched bases: 11. The CDR3 covers 14 residues. CDR1 and CDR2 from the germline V gene are ENHRY and SYGVKD. CDR3 nucleotides: TGTGCCTCCCGGGGTGGACAGGGAGCAGATACGCAGTATTTT. This codes for CASRGGQGADTQYF.

The rearrangement joins TRBV18 to TRBJ2-3, with 7 nucleotides matching TRBD2. The V and J ends lost 3 bases and 0 bases, in that order; junction bases with no gene match: 6. Germline values: CDR1 KGHSH, CDR2 LQKENI. This CDR3 contains 16 residues. CDR3 loop: CASSPRLRGSTDTQYF. Here the CDR3 DNA reads TGTGCCAGCTCACCCCGTCTGCGGGGGAGCACAGATACGCAGTATTTT.

The chain carries TRBV5-4 and TRBJ1-2; 7 nucleotides agree with TRBD1. The CDR3 sequence is 13 residues long. The J segment lost 8 bases and the V segment lost 4 bases, leaving 8 bases of the junction unmatched. Germline V CDR1 and CDR2: SGHNT, YYREEE (reference sequence). CDR3 sequence (DNA): TGTGCCAGCAGCCCTGGACAGGTTAGAGGCTACACCTTC. Translating it yields CASSPGQVRGYTF.

Concerning this clone itself: This CDR3 is also generated by other DNA sequences in the sample. This chain links TRBV6-5 with TRBJ1-5; no clear D. The V end lost 2 bases, the J end lost 1 base, and 9 bases lay between the germline ends. In germline, CDR1 is MNHEY, CDR2 SVGAGI. This CDR3 region has 15 residues. CDR3 region: CASSYGRGSNQPQHF. The CDR3 coding sequence is TGTGCCAGCAGTTACGGTCGGGGAAGCAATCAGCCCCAGCATTTT.

V usage is TRBV13 and J usage is TRBJ1-3; 9 bases line up with TRBD1. The CDR3 length is 20 residues. V lost 1 base and J lost 0; bases outside the gene matches: 13. The germline CDR1 and CDR2 sequences are PRHDT and FYEKMQ (reference sequence). The DNA of the CDR3 is TGTGCCAGCAGCTTAGTGCGTCGGGACAGGGCCGAGGTCTCTGGAAACACCATATATTTT. Its protein is CASSLVRRDRAEVSGNTIYF.

This clone was detected only a few times. This sequence joins TRBV28 and TRBJ2-2; D gene unclear. The germline gives CDR1 MDHEN, CDR2 SYDVKM. Trimming shortened V by 2 bases and J by 0 bases, and 7 bases separated the two germline ends. The CDR3 has 15 residues. CDR3 DNA sequence: TGTGCCAGCAGTTTACCGTTCGCGAACACCGGGGAGCTGTTTTTT. Encoded protein: CASSLPFANTGELFF.

The chain employs TRBV2 and TRBJ2-5, with 9 bases fitting TRBD1. Trimming removed 7 bases from V and 4 bases from J; junction bases left unmatched: 7. Germline V lookup: CDR1 SNHLY, CDR2 FYNNEI. The CDR3 sequence is 14 residues long. The CDR3 DNA reads TGTGCCAGCACCGGGACAGGGATCCCAGAGACCCAGTACTTC. Protein: CASTGTGIPETQYF.

This sequence joins TRBV2 and TRBJ2-2; tentatively, D is TRBD2 (7 bases). V lost 0 bases and J lost 4, with 15 bases in between. Germline CDR1 SNHLY, CDR2 FYNNEI. The CDR3 extends over 17 amino acids. The chain's CDR3 is CASSEARAGAGTGELFF. The CDR3 DNA reads TGTGCCAGCAGTGAAGCTAGGGCGGGGGCGGGCACCGGGGAGCTGTTTTTT.